Listed here are 5 T cell receptor beta chains from one sample, sequenced in a study of blood T cell repertoires in COVID-19 (dated by TCRdb to between 2020 and 2021). Library preparation employed the immunoSEQ multiplex PCR assay. TCRdb obtained this table from immuneACCESS and retained in-frame rearrangements with V and J assigned. These tables miss some clones; where compared with another copy, unresolved V genes account for less than half of the shortfall, and the remainder is unexplained. This sample lists some 120,000 clones; roughly 79% were detected once. The ten top clones hold around a quarter of the sample. Specimen: peripheral blood. The receptors shown here come from a human donor in a cohort sampled during active COVID-19.

The chain has TRBV4-2 and TRBJ2-5, with D possibly matching TRBD2 (6 bases). This CDR3 has 15 residues. V was trimmed by 5 bases and J by 2 bases, leaving 15 bases between them. Germline assignment: CDR1 LGHNA and CDR2 YNFKEQ. The CDR3 DNA reads as TGTGCCAGCAGCGGCGGGACTGTGCGGCAAGAGACCCAGTACTTC. This sequence encodes CASSGGTVRQETQYF.

The CDR3 loop is CASSFRGIMNTEAFF. Here the CDR3 DNA reads TGTGCCAGCAGTTTCCGGGGAATTATGAACACTGAAGCTTTCTTT. V is TRBV28 and J is TRBJ1-1; no reliable D call. This CDR3 comprises 15 residues. Trimming pared 3 bases from V and 0 bases from J, leaving 11 bases between. CDR1 MDHEN and CDR2 SYDVKM come from the germline V gene. Filled out from reference TRBV28 and TRBJ1-1, the complete variable domain reads DVKVTQSSRYLVKRTGEKVFLECVQDMDHENMFWYRQDPGLGLRLIYFSYDVKMKEKGDIPEGYSVSREKKERFSLILESASTNQTSMYLCASSFRGIMNTEAFFGQGTRLTVV.

The rearrangement joins TRBV5-1 to TRBJ1-1; 9 bases agree with TRBD1. There are 15 residues in the CDR3. The germline CDR1 and CDR2 sequences are SGHRS and YFSETQ. The V gene end was trimmed by 4 bases and the J gene end by 3 bases; junction bases not matched to a gene: 7. The DNA of the CDR3 is TGCGCCAGCAGCGGGGGACAGGGTTGGGACACTGAAGCTTTCTTT. It specifies CASSGGQGWDTEAFF.

This chain joins TRBV6-6 and TRBJ2-3, with a possible D match to TRBD2 (6 bases). Germline loops: CDR1 MNHNY, CDR2 SVGAGI (reference sequence). The CDR3 has 15 amino acids. V lost 8 bases to trimming and J lost 2 bases, with 17 bases between them. Here the CDR3 DNA reads TGTGCCAGCGCTAGCGTGTGGGGCAACACAGATACGCAGTATTTT. It encodes CASASVWGNTDTQYF.

V and J are TRBV6-2 or TRBV6-3 and TRBJ2-5, with 10 bases that match TRBD1. The CDR3 has 15 residues. Germline trimming cut 6 bases from V and 5 bases from J; bases unmatched to any gene: 9. Germline CDR1 and CDR2: MNHEY and SVGEGT. CDR3 sequence reads: CASSPTGGSWETQYF. In DNA form, the CDR3 reads TGTGCCAGCAGCCCGACAGGGGGCTCGTGGGAGACCCAGTACTTC.